One and the same sample provided the 22 T cell receptor beta chains below, sequenced in a study of cytomegalovirus exposure and HLA in healthy donors. This PCR relied on a set of 60 Vbeta primers and 13 Jbeta primers. Profiling relied on immunoSEQ multiplex PCR, and the TCRdb table lists in-frame clones only, not all of them. This sample has about 120,000 clones, with roughly 70% found just once. Sequencing used PBMCs. Receptors were obtained from a man between 40 and 49 years old in good health and CMV-seropositive.

V gene TRBV30 combines with J gene TRBJ2-1, with D possibly matching TRBD2 (5 bases). CDR3 length equals 12 residues. V was trimmed by 3 bases and J by 7 bases, leaving 10 bases between them. From germline, CDR1 is GTSNPN and CDR2 SVGIG (reference sequence). The CDR3 nucleotides read TGTGCCTGGAGCTCGTCGGGGAATGAGCAGTTCTTC. Translation: CAWSSSGNEQFF.

The rearrangement joins TRBV4-1 to TRBJ1-2; D remains unclear. Trimming stripped 4 bases from V and 6 bases from J, with 18 bases between. CDR1 MGHRA and CDR2 YSYEKL come from the germline V gene. This CDR3 region has 15 residues. The CDR3 DNA reads as TGCGCCAGCAGCCCCCCGACGGGTCGGGTAAATGGCTACACCTTC. This translates into CASSPPTGRVNGYTF.

The chain recombines TRBV30 with TRBJ2-7, with 11 bases that match TRBD1. This CDR3 has 15 residues. J lost 3 bases, V lost 1 base, and 5 bases had no gene match. The germline CDR1 and CDR2 sequences are GTSNPN and SVGIG (reference sequence). CDR3 region: CAWSDPGTGGYEQYF. The CDR3 DNA reads TGTGCCTGGAGTGATCCTGGGACAGGGGGCTACGAGCAGTACTTC.

The chain uses TRBV11-1 and TRBJ2-7; weak D call: TRBD2 (7 bases). The CDR3 contains 16 residues. The V and J ends lost 1 base and 3 bases respectively, with 16 bases between them. Germline V gene lookup returns CDR1 SGHAT and CDR2 FQDESV (reference sequence). The DNA of the CDR3 is TGTGCCAGCAGCTTAGGAGGGGGGGTGATGAACTACGAGCAGTACTTC. It yields the protein CASSLGGGVMNYEQYF. The whole variable domain, filled in from reference TRBV11-1 and TRBJ2-7, reads EAEVAQSPRYKITEKSQAVAFWCDPISGHATLYWYRQILGQGPELLVQFQDESVVDDSQLPKDRFSAERLKGVDSTLKIQPAELGDSAMYLCASSLGGGVMNYEQYFGPGTRLTVT.

V gene TRBV7-9 combines with J gene TRBJ1-6; D call uncertain. Germline V gene data show CDR1 as SEHNR and CDR2 as FQNEAQ (reference sequence). The CDR3 is 14 residues long. V was shortened by 2 bases and J by 8 bases, with 10 bases between the two germline ends. The CDR3 is CASSLSGAYSPLHF. The CDR3 DNA sequence: TGTGCCAGCAGCTTAAGCGGTGCGTATTCACCCCTCCACTTT.

The chain combines TRBV5-1 with TRBJ2-5; 10 bases fit TRBD2. V shed 2 bases and J 1 base; nucleotides not matched to a gene: 5. CDR1 and CDR2 (germline): SGHRS, YFSETQ. The CDR3 consists of 16 residues. The CDR3 is CASSLASGGLQETQYF. Here the CDR3 DNA reads TGCGCCAGCAGCTTAGCTAGCGGGGGTCTCCAAGAGACCCAGTACTTC.

This sequence joins TRBV27 and TRBJ2-1; D is possibly TRBD2 (6 bases). Trimming stripped 6 bases from V and 6 bases from J, with 15 bases between. Germline CDR1 MNHEY, CDR2 SMNVEV (reference sequence). The CDR3 spans 14 residues. The CDR3 sequence is CASSPYGDSNEQFF. In nucleotides, the CDR3 is TGTGCCAGCAGCCCTTATGGGGACTCCAATGAGCAGTTCTTC.

This clone is a singleton in its sample. The junction and the germline gene differ at one end; a read error may be behind it. The CDR3 is CANSEVRQGALRGTEAFF. The CDR3 DNA reads TGTGCCAACAGTGAAGTAAGGCAGGGGGCGCTTAGGGGGACTGAAGCTTTCTTT. This sequence joins TRBV6-1 and TRBJ1-1; 8 bases are shared with TRBD1. The CDR3 is made up of 18 amino acids. Germline loops: CDR1 MNHNS, CDR2 SASEGT.

The chain employs TRBV5-4 and TRBJ2-7; tentatively, D is TRBD1 (6 bases). Germline CDR1 is SGHNT and CDR2 is YYREEE (reference sequence). CDR3 size: 15 residues. Trimming pared 2 bases from V and 0 bases from J, leaving 12 bases between. The CDR3, as DNA: TGTGCCAGCAGCTTTGGGACACTGAGCTCCTACGAGCAGTACTTC. Encoded protein: CASSFGTLSSYEQYF.

V is TRBV30 and J is TRBJ2-5, with D perhaps being TRBD1 or TRBD2 (5 bases each). V lost 8 bases, J lost 2 bases, and 12 bases lay in between. The CDR3 covers 12 residues. Per the germline V gene, CDR1 is GTSNPN and CDR2 is SVGIG (reference sequence). CDR3 region: CARTSGQETQYF. In DNA form, the CDR3 reads TGTGCCCGGACAAGCGGACAAGAGACCCAGTACTTC.

This clone was picked up a small number of times. The chain links TRBV6-1 to TRBJ1-5; D possibly corresponds to TRBD1 (5 bases). The CDR3 extends over 14 amino acids. Trimming left V 6 bases short and J 0 bases short, with 9 bases between. Germline V gene lookup returns CDR1 MNHNS and CDR2 SASEGT. This chain's CDR3 is CASRVTGSNQPQHF. CDR3 nucleotide sequence: TGTGCCAGCAGGGTTACAGGTAGCAATCAGCCCCAGCATTTT.

The J gene is TRBJ1-1, the V gene TRBV4-1; D remains unclear. CDR3 length equals 14 residues. Germline V gene lookup returns CDR1 MGHRA and CDR2 YSYEKL. Trimming shortened V by 0 bases and J by 4 bases, and 9 bases separated the two germline ends. CDR3 bases: TGCGCCAGCAGCCAAGACCCAGAAATCACTGAAGCTTTCTTT. It encodes CASSQDPEITEAFF.

The chain joins TRBV5-1 to TRBJ2-1; D is ambiguous. Germline V CDR1 and CDR2: SGHRS, YFSETQ. The CDR3 length is 13 residues. V was cut by 7 bases and J by 4 bases, with 12 bases left in between. This CDR3 is CASGGLSYNEQFF. Written as DNA, the CDR3 is TGCGCCAGCGGTGGGCTCTCTTACAATGAGCAGTTCTTC.

The J gene is TRBJ1-5, the V gene TRBV28; D uncertain. The CDR3 covers 13 residues. V lost 4 bases to trimming and J lost 4 bases, with 8 bases between them. Germline V gene data show CDR1 as MDHEN and CDR2 as SYDVKM. CDR3 sequence (DNA): TGTGCCAGCAGTTCTTACAGTAATCAGCCCCAGCATTTT. Its protein product is CASSSYSNQPQHF.

J is TRBJ1-1 and V is TRBV6-6; possible D gene TRBD1, 5 bases. The CDR3 length is 12 residues. The ends were cut back, 5 bases at V and 6 bases at J, with 10 bases in the middle. Per germline, CDR1 MNHNY and CDR2 SVGAGI (reference sequence). The CDR3 reads CASSTQGPEAFF. Here the CDR3 DNA reads TGTGCCAGCAGTACCCAGGGCCCTGAAGCTTTCTTT.

This clone was seen a single time. This chain links TRBV27 with TRBJ2-3; 11 positions agree with TRBD2. Germline CDR1 and CDR2: MNHEY and SMNVEV (reference sequence). The CDR3 contains 17 residues. V was pared by 0 bases and J by 4 bases, with 6 bases of the junction left unmatched. The CDR3 bases are TGTGCCAGCAGTTTATCGGCTAGCGGGAGGTGGGCAGATACGCAGTATTTT. Translation gives CASSLSASGRWADTQYF.

This chain links TRBV30 with TRBJ2-7, with 9 bases fitting TRBD1. The CDR3 length is 16 residues. V lost 0 bases and J lost 1; bases outside the gene matches: 7. Germline V gene sequence: CDR1 GTSNPN, CDR2 SVGIG (reference sequence). In DNA, the CDR3 is TGTGCCTGGAGTGTTAGTCGGACAGGGGTTTCCTACGAGCAGTACTTC. Amino acids: CAWSVSRTGVSYEQYF. The complete variable domain, with remaining parts taken from reference TRBV30 and TRBJ2-7, reads SQTIHQWPATLVQPVGSPLSLECTVEGTSNPNLYWYRQAAGRGLQLLFYSVGIGQISSEVPQNLSASRPQDRQFILSSKKLLLSDSGFYLCAWSVSRTGVSYEQYFGPGTRLTVT.

The chain employs TRBV29-1 and TRBJ2-7; D may be TRBD2 (5 bases). The V gene lost 6 bases and the J gene lost 1 base, with 16 bases spanning the gap. Germline V gives CDR1 SQVTM, CDR2 ANQGSEA. This CDR3 has 14 residues. This CDR3 is CSVQEPSGSYEQYF. DNA of the CDR3: TGCAGCGTCCAGGAACCGAGCGGATCCTACGAGCAGTACTTC.

In DNA, the CDR3 is TGTGCCAGCAGTTGGACAGAGAGCTCCTACAATGAGCAGTTCTTC. It encodes CASSWTESSYNEQFF. This rearrangement joins TRBV7-7 to TRBJ2-1; weak D call: TRBD1 (6 bases). The ends were cut back, 6 bases at V and 0 bases at J, with 12 bases in the middle. Germline lookup yields CDR1 SSHAT and CDR2 FNYEAQ (reference sequence). The CDR3 covers 15 residues.

The chain employs TRBV9 and TRBJ2-1; D might be TRBD2 (5 bases). This CDR3 is 17 amino acids long. V lost 0 bases, J lost 0 bases, and 13 bases lay in between. Germline V gives CDR1 SGDLS, CDR2 YYNGEE. The CDR3 loop reads CASSVGPRGSSYNEQFF. The DNA for the CDR3 is TGTGCCAGCAGCGTAGGGCCCCGTGGGAGCTCCTACAATGAGCAGTTCTTC.

This chain connects TRBV27 to TRBJ1-1; 10 nucleotides line up with TRBD1. This CDR3 has 13 residues. Germline CDR1 reads MNHEY; CDR2 reads SMNVEV (reference sequence). V was clipped by 6 bases and J by 4 bases; unmatched bases: 2. The DNA of the CDR3 is TGTGCCAGCAGGACAGGGGGCACCACTGAAGCTTTCTTT. Translated: CASRTGGTTEAFF.

The CDR3 DNA is TGCGCCAGCAGCACCGACAGCCCTGCCTACGAGCAGTACTTC. Its protein product is CASSTDSPAYEQYF. V usage is TRBV5-1 and J usage is TRBJ2-7, with a weak D call TRBD1 (5 bases). This CDR3 is built from 14 residues. The V end was cut by 4 bases, the J end by 2 bases, with 13 bases between. Germline CDR1 SGHRS, CDR2 YFSETQ.